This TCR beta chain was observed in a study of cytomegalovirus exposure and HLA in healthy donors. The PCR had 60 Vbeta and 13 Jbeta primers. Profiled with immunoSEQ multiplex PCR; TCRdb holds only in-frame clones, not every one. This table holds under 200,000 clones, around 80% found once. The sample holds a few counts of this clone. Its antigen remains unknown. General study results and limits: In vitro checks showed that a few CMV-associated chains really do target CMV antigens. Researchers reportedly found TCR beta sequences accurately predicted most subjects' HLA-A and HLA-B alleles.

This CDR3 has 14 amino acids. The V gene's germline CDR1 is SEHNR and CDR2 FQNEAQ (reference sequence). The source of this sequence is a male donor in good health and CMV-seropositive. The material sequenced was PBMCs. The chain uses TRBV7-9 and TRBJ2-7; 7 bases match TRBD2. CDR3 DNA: TGTTCCATCTCCGGCGGGAGAAAATCCTACGAGCAGTACTTC. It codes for CSISGGRKSYEQYF. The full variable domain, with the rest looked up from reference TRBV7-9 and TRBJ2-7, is DTGVSQNPRHKITKRGQNVTFRCDPISEHNRLYWYRQTLGQGPEFLTYFQNEAQLEKSRLLSDRFSAERPKGSFSTLEIQRTEQGDSAMYLCSISGGRKSYEQYFGPGTRLTVT.